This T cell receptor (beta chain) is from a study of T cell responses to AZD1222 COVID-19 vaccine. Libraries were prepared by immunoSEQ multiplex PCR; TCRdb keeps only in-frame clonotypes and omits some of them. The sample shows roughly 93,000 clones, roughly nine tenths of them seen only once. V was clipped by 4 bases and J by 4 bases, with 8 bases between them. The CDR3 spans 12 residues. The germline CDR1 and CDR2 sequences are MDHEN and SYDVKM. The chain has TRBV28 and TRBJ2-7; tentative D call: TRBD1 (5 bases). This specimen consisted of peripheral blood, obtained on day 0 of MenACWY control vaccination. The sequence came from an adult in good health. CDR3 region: CASSSRVYEQYF. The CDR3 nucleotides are TGTGCCAGCAGTTCCAGGGTATACGAGCAGTACTTC.